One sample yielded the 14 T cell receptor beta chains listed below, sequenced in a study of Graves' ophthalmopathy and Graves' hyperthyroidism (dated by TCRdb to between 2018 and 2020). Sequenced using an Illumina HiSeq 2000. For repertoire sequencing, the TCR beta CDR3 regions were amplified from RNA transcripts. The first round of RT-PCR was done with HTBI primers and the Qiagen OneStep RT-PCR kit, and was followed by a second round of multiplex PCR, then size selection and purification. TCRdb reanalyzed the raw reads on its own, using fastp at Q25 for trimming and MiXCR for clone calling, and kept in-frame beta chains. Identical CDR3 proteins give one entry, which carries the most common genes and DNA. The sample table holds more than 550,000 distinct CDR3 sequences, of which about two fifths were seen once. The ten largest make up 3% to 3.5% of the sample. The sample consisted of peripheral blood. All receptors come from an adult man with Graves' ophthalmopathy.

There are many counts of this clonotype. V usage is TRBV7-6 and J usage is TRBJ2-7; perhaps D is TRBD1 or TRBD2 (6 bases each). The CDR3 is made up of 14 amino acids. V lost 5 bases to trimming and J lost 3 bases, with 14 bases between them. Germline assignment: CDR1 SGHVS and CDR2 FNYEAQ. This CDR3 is CASSLQGGSYEQYF. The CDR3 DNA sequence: TGTGCCAGCAGCCTACAGGGAGGAAGCTACGAGCAGTACTTC.

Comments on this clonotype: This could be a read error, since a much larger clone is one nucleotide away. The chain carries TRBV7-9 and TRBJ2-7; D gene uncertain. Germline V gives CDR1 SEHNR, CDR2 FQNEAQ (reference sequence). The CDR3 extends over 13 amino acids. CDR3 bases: TGTGCCAGCAACTTAGTAGGCCCCTACGAGCAGTACTTC. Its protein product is CASNLVGPYEQYF.

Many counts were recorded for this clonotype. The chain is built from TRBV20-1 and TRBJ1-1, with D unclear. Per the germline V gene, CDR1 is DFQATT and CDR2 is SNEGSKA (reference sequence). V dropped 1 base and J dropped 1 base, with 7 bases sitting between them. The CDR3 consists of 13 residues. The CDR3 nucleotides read TGCAGTGCTAGAGGCGGAGGGAACACTGAAGCTTTCTTT. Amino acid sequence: CSARGGGNTEAFF.

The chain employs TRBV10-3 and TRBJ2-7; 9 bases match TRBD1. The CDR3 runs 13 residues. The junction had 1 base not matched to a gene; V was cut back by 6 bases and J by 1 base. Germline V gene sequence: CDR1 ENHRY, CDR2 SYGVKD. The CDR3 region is CAIRDRGSYEQYF. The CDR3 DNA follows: TGTGCCATCAGGGACAGGGGATCCTACGAGCAGTACTTC.

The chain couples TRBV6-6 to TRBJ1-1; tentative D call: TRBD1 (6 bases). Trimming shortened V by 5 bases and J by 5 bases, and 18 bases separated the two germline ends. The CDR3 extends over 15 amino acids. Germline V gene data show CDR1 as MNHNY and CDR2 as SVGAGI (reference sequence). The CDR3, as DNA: TGTGCCAGCAGTGAAGGGAATAACAGGGCGACTGAAGCTTTCTTT. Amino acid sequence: CASSEGNNRATEAFF.

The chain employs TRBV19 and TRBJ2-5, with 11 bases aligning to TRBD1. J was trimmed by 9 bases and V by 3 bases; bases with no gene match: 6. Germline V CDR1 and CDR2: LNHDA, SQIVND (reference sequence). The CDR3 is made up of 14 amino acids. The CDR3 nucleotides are TGTGCCAGTAGTATCGGGACAGGGGGGAGGGCCCAGTACTTC. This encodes CASSIGTGGRAQYF.

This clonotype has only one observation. CDR3 residues: CASSQDENQPLHF. DNA for the CDR3: TGCGCCAGCAGCCAAGATGAGAATCAGCCCCTCCACTTT. This chain joins TRBV4-3 and TRBJ1-6, with D unresolved. The CDR3 loop spans 13 amino acids. Trimming took off 0 bases at V and 13 bases at J, with 10 bases between the two ends. Per germline, CDR1 LGHNA and CDR2 YSLEER.

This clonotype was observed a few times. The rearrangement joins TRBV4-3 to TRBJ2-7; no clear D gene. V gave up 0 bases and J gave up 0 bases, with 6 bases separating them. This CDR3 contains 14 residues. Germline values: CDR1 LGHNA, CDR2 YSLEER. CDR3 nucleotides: TGCGCCAGCAGCCAAGATTACATCTCCTACGAGCAGTACTTC. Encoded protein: CASSQDYISYEQYF.

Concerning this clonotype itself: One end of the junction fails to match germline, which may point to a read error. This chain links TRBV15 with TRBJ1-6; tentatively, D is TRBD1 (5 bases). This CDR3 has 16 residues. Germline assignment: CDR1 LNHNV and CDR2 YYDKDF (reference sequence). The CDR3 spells CATSRDRRRDQETLYF. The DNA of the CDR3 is TGTGCCACCAGCAGAGATAGGCGCAGGGACCAAGAGACCCTGTACTTT.

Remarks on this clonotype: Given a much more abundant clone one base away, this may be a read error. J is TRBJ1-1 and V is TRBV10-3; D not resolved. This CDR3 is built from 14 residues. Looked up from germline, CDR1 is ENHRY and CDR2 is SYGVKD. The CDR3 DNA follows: TGTGCCGTCAGTGAGATCTCCCCCCGGACGGGCGCTTTCTTT. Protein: CAVSEISPRTGAFF.

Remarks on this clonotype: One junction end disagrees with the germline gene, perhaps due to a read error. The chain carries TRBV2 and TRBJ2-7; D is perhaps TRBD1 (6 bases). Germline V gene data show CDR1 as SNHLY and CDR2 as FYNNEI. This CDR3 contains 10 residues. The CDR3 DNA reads TGTGCCAGCAGCGTACAGGGTGGATCCTTC. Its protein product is CASSVQGGSF.

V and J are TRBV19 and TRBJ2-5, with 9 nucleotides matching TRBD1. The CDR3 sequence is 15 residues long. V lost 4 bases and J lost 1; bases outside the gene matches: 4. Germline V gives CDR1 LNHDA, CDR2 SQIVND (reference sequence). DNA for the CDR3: TGTGCCAGTAGTAGGACAGGGGATATCCAAGAGACCCAGTACTTC. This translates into CASSRTGDIQETQYF.

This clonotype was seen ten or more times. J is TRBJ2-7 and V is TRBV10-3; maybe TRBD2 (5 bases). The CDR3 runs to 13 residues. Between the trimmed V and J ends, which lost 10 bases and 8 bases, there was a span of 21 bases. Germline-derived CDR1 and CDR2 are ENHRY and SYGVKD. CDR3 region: CASTKRAAWQQYF. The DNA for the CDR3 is TGTGCCAGCACCAAGAGGGCAGCTTGGCAGCAGTACTTC.

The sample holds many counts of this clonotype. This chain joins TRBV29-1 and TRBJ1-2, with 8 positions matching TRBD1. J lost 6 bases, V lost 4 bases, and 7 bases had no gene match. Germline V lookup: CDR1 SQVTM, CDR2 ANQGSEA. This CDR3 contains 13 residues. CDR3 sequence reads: CSVALQGGNGYTF. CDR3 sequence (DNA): TGCAGCGTTGCTCTACAGGGGGGGAATGGCTACACCTTC.